This T cell receptor beta chain was documented in a study of T-cell reconstitution after alpha-beta-depleted transplantation in children. The CDR3 is made up of 15 amino acids. CDR1 SEHNR and CDR2 FQNEAQ come from the germline V gene (reference sequence). After removal of 4 bases from V and 1 base from J, the junction contained 5 bases not matched to a gene. Construction of the TCRbeta library involved unique molecular identifiers. TCRdb reanalysed the PCR reads using MiXCR and keeps one entry per CDR3 protein. The repertoire consists of hundreds of thousands of distinct CDR3 sequences, with 16% occurring once and the leading ten covering under 1.2%.

The rearrangement links TRBV7-9 to TRBJ1-1, with 8 bases matching TRBD1. The sequencing here drew on PBMCs from the stem cell graft donor, taken from the stem cell graft. The sequence derives from a human donor who donated a stem cell graft to a child with acute myeloid leukemia. CDR3 sequence (DNA): TGTGCCAGCAGCTCGGACAGGGCGACGAACACTGAAGCTTTCTTT. Translating gives CASSSDRATNTEAFF.